The source of this TCR beta chain is a study of control samples from healthy donors and cancer patients. The CDR3 contains 16 residues. The germline gives CDR1 LNHDA, CDR2 SQIVND (reference sequence). V lost 5 bases, J lost 1 base, and 10 bases stayed unmatched. Using immunoSEQ multiplex PCR, the repertoire was profiled, and TCRdb retains in-frame clones only, with some absent. The data show over 150,000 clones, around nine tenths seen once. The chain combines TRBV19 with TRBJ1-1, with 7 bases matching TRBD1. The source is a man aged 25 to 40 in good health. Material for sequencing was blood. The CDR3 spells CASSPLYGQANTEAFF. The CDR3 bases are TGTGCCAGTAGTCCTCTATACGGACAGGCGAACACTGAAGCTTTCTTT.